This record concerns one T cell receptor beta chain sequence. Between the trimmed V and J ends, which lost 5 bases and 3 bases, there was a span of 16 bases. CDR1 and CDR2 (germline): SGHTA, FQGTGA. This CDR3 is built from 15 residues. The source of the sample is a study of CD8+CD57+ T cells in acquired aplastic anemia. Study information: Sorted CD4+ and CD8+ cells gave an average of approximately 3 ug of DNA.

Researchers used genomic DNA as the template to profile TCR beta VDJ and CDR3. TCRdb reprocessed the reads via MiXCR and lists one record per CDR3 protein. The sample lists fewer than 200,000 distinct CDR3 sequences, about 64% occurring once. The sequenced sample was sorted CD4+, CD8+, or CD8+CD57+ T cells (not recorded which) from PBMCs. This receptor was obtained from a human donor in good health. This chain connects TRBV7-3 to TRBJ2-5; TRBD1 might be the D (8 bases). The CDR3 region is CASSPHRGGEETQYF. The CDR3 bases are TGTGCCAGCAGCCCGCACAGGGGGGGCGAAGAGACCCAGTACTTC.